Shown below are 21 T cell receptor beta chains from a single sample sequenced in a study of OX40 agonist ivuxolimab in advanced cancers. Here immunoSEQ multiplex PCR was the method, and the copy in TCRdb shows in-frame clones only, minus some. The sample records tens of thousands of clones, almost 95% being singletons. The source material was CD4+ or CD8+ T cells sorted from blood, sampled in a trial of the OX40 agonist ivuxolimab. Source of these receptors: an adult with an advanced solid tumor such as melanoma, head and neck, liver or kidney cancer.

CDR3 residues: CASSLATGGYEQYF. In DNA, the CDR3 is TGTGCCAGCAGCTTAGCCACAGGGGGGTACGAGCAGTACTTC. The chain couples TRBV11-1 to TRBJ2-7, with 8 bases matching TRBD1. From germline, CDR1 is SGHAT and CDR2 FQDESV (reference sequence). The junction had 2 bases not matched to a gene; V was cut back by 0 bases and J by 4 bases. The CDR3 is 14 amino acids.

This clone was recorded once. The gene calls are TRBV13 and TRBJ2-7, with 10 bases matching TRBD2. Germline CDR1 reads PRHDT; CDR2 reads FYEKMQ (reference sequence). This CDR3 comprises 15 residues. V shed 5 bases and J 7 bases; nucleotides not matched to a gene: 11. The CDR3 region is CASSNGAGGPQEQYF. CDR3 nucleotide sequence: TGTGCCAGCAGCAATGGAGCGGGAGGGCCTCAGGAGCAGTACTTC.

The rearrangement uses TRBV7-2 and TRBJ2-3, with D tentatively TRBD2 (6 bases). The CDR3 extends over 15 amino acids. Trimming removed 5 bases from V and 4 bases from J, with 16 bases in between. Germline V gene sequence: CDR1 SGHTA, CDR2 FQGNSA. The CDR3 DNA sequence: TGTGCCAGCAGCCTAAGGGACTTCAGCGCAGATACGCAGTATTTT. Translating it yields CASSLRDFSADTQYF.

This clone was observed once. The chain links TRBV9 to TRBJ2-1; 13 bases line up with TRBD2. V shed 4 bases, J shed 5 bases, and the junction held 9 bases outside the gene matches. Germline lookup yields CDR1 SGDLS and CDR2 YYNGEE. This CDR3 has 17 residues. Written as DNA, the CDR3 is TGTGCCAGCAGCCCTCACCCAGGGACTAGCGGGGACAATGAGCAGTTCTTC. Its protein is CASSPHPGTSGDNEQFF.

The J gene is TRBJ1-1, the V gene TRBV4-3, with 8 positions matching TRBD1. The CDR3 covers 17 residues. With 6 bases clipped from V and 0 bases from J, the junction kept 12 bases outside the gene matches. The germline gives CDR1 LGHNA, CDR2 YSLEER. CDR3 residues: CASSLGTGALMNTEAFF. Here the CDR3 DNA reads TGCGCCAGCAGTCTAGGGACAGGTGCCCTCATGAACACTGAAGCTTTCTTT.

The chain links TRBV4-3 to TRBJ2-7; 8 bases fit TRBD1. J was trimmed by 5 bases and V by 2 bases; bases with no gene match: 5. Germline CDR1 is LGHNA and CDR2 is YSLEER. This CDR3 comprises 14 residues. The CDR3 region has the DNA TGCGCCAGCAGCCAACGGACGGACAGGGACGAGCAGTACTTC. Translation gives CASSQRTDRDEQYF.

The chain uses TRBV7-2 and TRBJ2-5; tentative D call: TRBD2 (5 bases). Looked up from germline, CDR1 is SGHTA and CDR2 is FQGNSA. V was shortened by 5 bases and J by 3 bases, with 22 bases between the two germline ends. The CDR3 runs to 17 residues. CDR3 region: CASSPLAGRRPKETQYF. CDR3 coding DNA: TGTGCCAGCAGCCCTCTTGCTGGGCGGAGGCCCAAAGAGACCCAGTACTTC.

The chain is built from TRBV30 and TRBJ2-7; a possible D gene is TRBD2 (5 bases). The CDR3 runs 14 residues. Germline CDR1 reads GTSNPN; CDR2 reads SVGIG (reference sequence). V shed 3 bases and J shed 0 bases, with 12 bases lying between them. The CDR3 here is CAWRGIASSYEQYF. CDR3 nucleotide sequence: TGTGCCTGGAGGGGAATAGCGAGCTCCTACGAGCAGTACTTC.

The CDR3 DNA is TGTGCCAGCAACACGAATCTACAGGGGGATAGCAATCAGCCCCAGCATTTT. Translation: CASNTNLQGDSNQPQHF. The rearrangement joins TRBV21-1 to TRBJ1-5; TRBD1 is the table's D call and was not checked against the DNA. TRBV21-1 is labeled a pseudogene. This CDR3 has 17 amino acids.

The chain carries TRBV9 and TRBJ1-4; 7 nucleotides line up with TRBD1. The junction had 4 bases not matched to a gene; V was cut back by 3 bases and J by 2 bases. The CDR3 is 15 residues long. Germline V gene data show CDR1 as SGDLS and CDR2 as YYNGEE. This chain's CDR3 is CASSEQGSTNEKLFF. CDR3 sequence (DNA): TGTGCCAGCAGCGAACAGGGGAGTACTAATGAAAAACTGTTTTTT. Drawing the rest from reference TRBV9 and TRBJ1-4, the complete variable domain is DSGVTQTPKHLITATGQRVTLRCSPRSGDLSVYWYQQSLDQGLQFLIQYYNGEERAKGNILERFSAQQFPDLHSELNLSSLELGDSALYFCASSEQGSTNEKLFFGSGTQLSVL.

The chain's CDR3 is CATSKAGTSGSDTQYF. CDR3 coding DNA: TGTGCCACCAGCAAAGCCGGGACTAGCGGTTCAGATACGCAGTATTTT. V is TRBV15 and J is TRBJ2-3; TRBD2 matches 11 bases. This CDR3 is 16 amino acids long. The germline gives CDR1 LNHNV, CDR2 YYDKDF (reference sequence). The V segment lost 4 bases and the J segment 4 bases; nucleotides outside the gene matches: 7.

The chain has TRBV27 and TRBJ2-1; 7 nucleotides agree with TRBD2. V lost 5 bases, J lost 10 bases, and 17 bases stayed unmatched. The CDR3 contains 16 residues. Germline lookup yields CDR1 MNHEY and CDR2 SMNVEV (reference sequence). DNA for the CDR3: TGTGCCAGCAGTCCACTTCTGGGAGGGCCCCCCCCGGAGCAGTTCTTC. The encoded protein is CASSPLLGGPPPEQFF.

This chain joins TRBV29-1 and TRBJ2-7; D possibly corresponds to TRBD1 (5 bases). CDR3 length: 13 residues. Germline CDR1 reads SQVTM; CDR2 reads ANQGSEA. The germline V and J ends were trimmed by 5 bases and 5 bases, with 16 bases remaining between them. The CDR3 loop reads CSVPGHPPDEQYF. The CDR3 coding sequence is TGCAGCGTTCCCGGACACCCACCGGACGAGCAGTACTTC.

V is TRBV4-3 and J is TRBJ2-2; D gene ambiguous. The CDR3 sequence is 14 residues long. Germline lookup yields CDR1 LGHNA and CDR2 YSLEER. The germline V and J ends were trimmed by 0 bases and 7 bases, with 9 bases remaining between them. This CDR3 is CASSQDRVLGELFF. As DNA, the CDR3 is TGCGCCAGCAGCCAAGACCGGGTGCTCGGGGAGCTGTTTTTT.

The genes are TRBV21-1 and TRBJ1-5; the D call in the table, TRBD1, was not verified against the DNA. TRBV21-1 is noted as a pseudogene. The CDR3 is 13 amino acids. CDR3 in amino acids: CARQGETHQPQHF. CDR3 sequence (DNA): TGTGCCCGACAGGGGGAAACCCATCAGCCCCAGCATTTT.

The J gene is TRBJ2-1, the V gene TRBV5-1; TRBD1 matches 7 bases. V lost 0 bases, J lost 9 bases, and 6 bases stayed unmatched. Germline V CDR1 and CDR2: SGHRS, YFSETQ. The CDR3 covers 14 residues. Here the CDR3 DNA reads TGCGCCAGCAGCTTGGATGGACAGGCGATTGAGCAGTTCTTC. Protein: CASSLDGQAIEQFF.

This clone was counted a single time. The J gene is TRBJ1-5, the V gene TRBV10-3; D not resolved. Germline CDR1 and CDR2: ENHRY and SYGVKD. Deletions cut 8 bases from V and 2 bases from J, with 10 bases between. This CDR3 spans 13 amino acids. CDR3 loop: CAIEGLGNQPQHF. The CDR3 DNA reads TGTGCCATCGAGGGTTTGGGCAATCAGCCCCAGCATTTT.

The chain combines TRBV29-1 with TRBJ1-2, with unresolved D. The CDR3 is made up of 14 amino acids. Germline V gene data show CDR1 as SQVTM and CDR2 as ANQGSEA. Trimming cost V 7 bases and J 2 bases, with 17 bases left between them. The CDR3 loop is CSAISRQRNYGYTF. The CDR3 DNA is TGCAGCGCGATCTCGAGGCAGCGAAACTATGGCTACACCTTC.

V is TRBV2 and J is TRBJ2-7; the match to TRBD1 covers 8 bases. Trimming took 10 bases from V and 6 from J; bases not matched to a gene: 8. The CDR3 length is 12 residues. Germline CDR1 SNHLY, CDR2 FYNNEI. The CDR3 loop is CATLDRVGEQYF. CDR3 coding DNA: TGTGCCACCTTGGACAGGGTTGGCGAGCAGTACTTC.

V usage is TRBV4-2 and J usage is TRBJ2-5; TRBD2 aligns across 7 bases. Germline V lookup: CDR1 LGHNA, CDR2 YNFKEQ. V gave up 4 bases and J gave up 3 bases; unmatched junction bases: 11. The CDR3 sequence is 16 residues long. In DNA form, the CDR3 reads TGTGCCAGCAGCCTTCTAGCGGTCCTTTCCGAAGAGACCCAGTACTTC. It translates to CASSLLAVLSEETQYF.

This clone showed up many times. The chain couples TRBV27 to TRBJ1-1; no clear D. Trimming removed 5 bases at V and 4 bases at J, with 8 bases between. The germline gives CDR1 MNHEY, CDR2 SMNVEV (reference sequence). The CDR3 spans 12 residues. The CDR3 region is CASSVAGTEAFF. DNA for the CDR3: TGTGCCAGCAGTGTGGCGGGCACTGAAGCTTTCTTT.